This T cell receptor beta chain stems from a study of blood T cells in healthy people across ages. A sample-barcoded 5' primer and a J-beta primer mix were used in a second PCR of about 7 to 12 cycles. TCRdb used MiXCR to reprocess the 5' RACE reads, holding one entry per CDR3 protein. The sample lists over 750,000 distinct CDR3 sequences, 20% to 30% occurring once. CDR1 is MNHEY and CDR2 is SVGAGI in the germline V gene. This CDR3 spans 13 amino acids. The V end lost 6 bases, the J end lost 5 bases, and 13 bases lay between the germline ends. Study-level results: CMV status of donors was not determined, possibly confounding expanded clonotype changes. Bulk PBMC profiling left naive and antigen-experienced comparisons inconclusive. Long-lived donors carried more naive CD4+ cells and greater diversity than aged donors.

About this clonotype: As yet, its antigen is unknown.

The same data also contributed to another study, on T cells of mothers and their children. As reported in that work: There was no detection of any persistent microchimeric T cell clones.

The material sequenced was blood. V gene TRBV6-5 combines with J gene TRBJ1-2; TRBD1 might be the D (5 bases). The clonotype comes from a boy younger than 18 in good health. For the CDR3, the DNA is TGTGCCAGCAGAGACCCGGGGGGTTATGGCTACACCTTC. Encoded protein: CASRDPGGYGYTF.